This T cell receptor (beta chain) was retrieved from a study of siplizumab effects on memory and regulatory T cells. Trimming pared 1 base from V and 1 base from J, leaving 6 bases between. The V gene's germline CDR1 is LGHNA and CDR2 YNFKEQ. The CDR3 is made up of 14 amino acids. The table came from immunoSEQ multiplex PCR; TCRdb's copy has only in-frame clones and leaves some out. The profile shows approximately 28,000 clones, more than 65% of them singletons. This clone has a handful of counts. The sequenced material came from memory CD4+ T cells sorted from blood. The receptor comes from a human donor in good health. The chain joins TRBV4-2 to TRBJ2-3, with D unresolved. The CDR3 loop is CASSQVIGTDTQYF. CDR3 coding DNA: TGTGCCAGCAGCCAAGTCATCGGCACAGATACGCAGTATTTT.